The 27 T cell receptor beta chains below come from one sample, sequenced in a study of blood T cell repertoires in COVID-19. Assay used: immunoSEQ multiplex PCR; TCRdb lists only in-frame clones, some missing. Here the sample spans about 210,000 clones, 65% to 85% being singletons. Sequencing used peripheral blood. These receptors originate from a woman aged 45-65 years with acute or convalescent COVID-19.

The sample holds one count of this clone. V gene TRBV19 combines with J gene TRBJ2-1; 11 bases match TRBD2. The CDR3 extends over 22 amino acids. Germline-derived CDR1 and CDR2 are LNHDA and SQIVND (reference sequence). J lost 6 bases, V lost 7 bases, and 29 bases had no gene match. The CDR3 is CASTQTKGQGKSGTSGLNEQFF. The CDR3 DNA reads as TGTGCCAGTACTCAAACGAAAGGACAGGGAAAAAGTGGGACTAGCGGCCTCAATGAGCAGTTCTTC.

The chain is built from TRBV6-2 or TRBV6-3 and TRBJ2-3; TRBD2 matches 12 bases. CDR1 MNHEY and CDR2 SVGEGT come from the germline V gene. This CDR3 is 19 amino acids long. The trim removed 2 bases at V and 8 bases at J, leaving 17 bases unmatched. CDR3 protein: CASSYQRLAGEARSSTQYF. The DNA for the CDR3 is TGTGCCAGCAGTTACCAAAGACTAGCGGGAGAGGCCCGGTCAAGTACGCAGTATTTT.

The chain is built from TRBV20-1 and TRBJ2-5, with 8 bases fitting TRBD2. CDR1 is DFQATT, CDR2 SNEGSKA, per germline (reference sequence). The CDR3 has 12 residues. V gave up 3 bases and J gave up 13 bases; unmatched junction bases: 10. The CDR3 protein is CSASTGGPARYF. The CDR3 DNA follows: TGCAGTGCTAGTACGGGAGGGCCGGCTCGGTACTTC.

The chain links TRBV19 to TRBJ2-2; maybe TRBD2 (5 bases). The germline CDR1 and CDR2 sequences are LNHDA and SQIVND (reference sequence). V lost 7 bases and J lost 13, with 19 bases in between. The CDR3 is 13 residues long. The CDR3 reads CASTSTPDRGLFF. CDR3 DNA: TGTGCCAGTACTAGCACCCCGGACCGTGGGCTGTTTTTT.

V gene TRBV29-1 combines with J gene TRBJ2-5; tentatively, D is TRBD2 (5 bases). V lost 4 bases and J 4 bases, leaving 13 bases between the germline ends. Germline lookup yields CDR1 SQVTM and CDR2 ANQGSEA. There are 13 residues in the CDR3. The CDR3 coding sequence is TGCAGCGTTGGGGAGAGGGCCCGAGAGACCCAGTACTTC. Encoded protein: CSVGERARETQYF.

A note on this clone: The sample holds other DNA sequences that translate to the same CDR3. The chain is built from TRBV6-5 and TRBJ2-7; 7 positions match TRBD1. The ends lost 6 bases at V and 0 bases at J; junction bases unmatched: 2. The CDR3 sequence is 13 residues long. Germline V gene lookup returns CDR1 MNHEY and CDR2 SVGAGI. CDR3 coding DNA: TGTGCCAGCAGACGACAGGGCTCCTACGAGCAGTACTTC. Residues: CASRRQGSYEQYF.

This clone was detected only a few times. V usage is TRBV24-1 and J usage is TRBJ2-3; 8 bases match TRBD2. Trimming took 2 bases from V and 0 from J; bases not matched to a gene: 6. The CDR3 contains 17 residues. The germline gives CDR1 KGHDR, CDR2 SFDVKD. In DNA, the CDR3 is TGTGCCACCAGTGATTCCGTAGCGGGGAGTAGCACAGATACGCAGTATTTT. Its protein is CATSDSVAGSSTDTQYF.

The J gene is TRBJ2-2, the V gene TRBV5-1; D not resolved. V lost 0 bases to trimming and J lost 3 bases, with 18 bases between them. Germline V gene data show CDR1 as SGHRS and CDR2 as YFSETQ. The CDR3 totals 18 residues. This CDR3 reads CASSLELFLHRDTGELFF. In DNA, the CDR3 is TGCGCCAGCAGCTTGGAGTTATTCCTTCATCGGGACACCGGGGAGCTGTTTTTT.

This clone was observed a single time. The CDR3 sequence: CASSDKPGTSGRGETQYF. The DNA of the CDR3 is TGTGCCAGCAGCGATAAACCCGGGACTAGCGGGAGAGGTGAGACCCAGTACTTC. The chain joins TRBV9 to TRBJ2-5; 14 nucleotides agree with TRBD2. The junction had 12 bases not matched to a gene; V was cut back by 3 bases and J by 5 bases. CDR3 length equals 18 residues. Germline CDR1 reads SGDLS; CDR2 reads YYNGEE.

The gene calls are TRBV24-1 and TRBJ2-7; maybe TRBD2 (6 bases). This CDR3 comprises 15 residues. V lost 3 bases and J 7 bases, leaving 18 bases between the germline ends. Germline V gives CDR1 KGHDR, CDR2 SFDVKD. The chain's CDR3 is CATSDTLRGRGEQYF. CDR3 bases: TGTGCCACCAGTGATACCTTGCGAGGCCGGGGGGAGCAGTACTTC.

This chain connects TRBV5-1 to TRBJ2-3, with D possibly matching TRBD1 (6 bases). The germline CDR1 and CDR2 sequences are SGHRS and YFSETQ. Trimming took 3 bases from V and 0 from J, leaving 17 bases between them. The CDR3 covers 17 residues. CDR3 sequence reads: CASSSGTKSSSTDTQYF. DNA of the CDR3: TGCGCCAGCAGCTCCGGGACAAAATCTTCTAGCACAGATACGCAGTATTTT.

This clone was counted only a few times. This chain uses TRBV27 with TRBJ2-7, with 9 bases matching TRBD1. This CDR3 has 14 residues. Losses at the gene ends were 4 bases for V and 5 bases for J; bases not matched to a gene: 6. Germline CDR1 is MNHEY and CDR2 is SMNVEV (reference sequence). DNA of the CDR3: TGTGCCAGCAGTTCCCGGGACAGGGCCAACGAGCAGTACTTC. This gives the protein CASSSRDRANEQYF.

V usage is TRBV10-1 and J usage is TRBJ2-7; 7 bases are shared with TRBD2. Germline V CDR1 and CDR2: WNHNN, SYGVQD (reference sequence). The junction had 7 bases not matched to a gene; V was cut back by 6 bases and J by 5 bases. This CDR3 comprises 13 residues. The CDR3 is CASSPTRGNEQYF. The CDR3 DNA reads TGCGCCAGCAGCCCAACGCGGGGGAACGAGCAGTACTTC.

The chain links TRBV24-1 to TRBJ2-1; a possible D gene is TRBD1 (6 bases). The germline V gene encodes CDR1 KGHDR and CDR2 SFDVKD. The CDR3 covers 16 residues. V lost 3 bases and J 0 bases, leaving 11 bases between the germline ends. The CDR3 nucleotides read TGTGCCACCAGTGATGCTGGACAGAACTCCTACAATGAGCAGTTCTTC. This gives the protein CATSDAGQNSYNEQFF.

This clone came up once. The chain uses TRBV4-1 and TRBJ2-1; 15 bases match TRBD2. J was trimmed by 7 bases and V by 5 bases; bases with no gene match: 6. The CDR3 loop spans 16 amino acids. Germline CDR1 MGHRA, CDR2 YSYEKL. CDR3 nucleotides: TGCGCCAGCAGCGAGCCGGGACTAGCGGGAGGTAATGAGCAGTTCTTC. Its translation: CASSEPGLAGGNEQFF.

The CDR3 reads CASSRGLAGIFTGELFF. CDR3 DNA: TGTGCCAGCAGCCGGGGACTAGCGGGAATATTTACCGGGGAGCTGTTTTTT. The chain uses TRBV7-9 and TRBJ2-2; 13 nucleotides line up with TRBD2. This CDR3 comprises 17 residues. Germline loops: CDR1 SEHNR, CDR2 FQNEAQ (reference sequence). After removal of 5 bases from V and 5 bases from J, the junction contained 8 bases not matched to a gene.

This clone occurred once. V usage is TRBV12-3 or TRBV12-4 and J usage is TRBJ1-2; D is uncertain. The V and J ends lost 2 bases and 2 bases respectively, with 6 bases between them. The CDR3 sequence is 13 residues long. This chain's CDR3 is CASSLMENYGYTF. The CDR3, as DNA: TGTGCCAGCAGTTTAATGGAGAACTATGGCTACACCTTC.

The chain carries TRBV4-1 and TRBJ2-1, with TRBD2 matching 12 bases. Germline CDR1 reads MGHRA; CDR2 reads YSYEKL. The CDR3 runs 20 residues. V was clipped by 2 bases and J by 7 bases; unmatched bases: 18. The CDR3 DNA sequence: TGCGCCAGCAGCCAATCTTCCCGCACGACTAGCGGGAGAGATGAGAATGAGCAGTTCTTC. Its protein product is CASSQSSRTTSGRDENEQFF.

The chain is built from TRBV20-1 and TRBJ2-1, with TRBD1 matching over 8 bases. This CDR3 has 11 residues. The junction had 4 bases not matched to a gene; V was cut back by 6 bases and J by 9 bases. Germline CDR1 reads DFQATT; CDR2 reads SNEGSKA (reference sequence). The CDR3 loop reads CSAKTGVEQFF. For the CDR3, the DNA is TGCAGTGCCAAGACAGGGGTTGAGCAGTTCTTC.

The chain carries TRBV19 and TRBJ1-1; TRBD1 matches at 7 bases. V shed 6 bases and J 5 bases; nucleotides not matched to a gene: 6. This CDR3 has 13 amino acids. Germline V gives CDR1 LNHDA, CDR2 SQIVND (reference sequence). The CDR3 loop is CASRTIQGTEAFF. CDR3 sequence (DNA): TGTGCCAGTAGGACCATACAGGGGACTGAAGCTTTCTTT.

This clone was found once. The chain recombines TRBV6-6 with TRBJ2-7, with TRBD2 matching 9 bases. CDR3 length: 16 amino acids. Trimming removed 8 bases from V and 5 bases from J; junction bases left unmatched: 16. The V gene's germline CDR1 is MNHNY and CDR2 SVGAGI (reference sequence). Here the CDR3 DNA reads TGTGCCAGCCGCGGAGAGCTAGCGGGAATAGTGGACGAGCAGTACTTC. As protein: CASRGELAGIVDEQYF.

The chain uses TRBV13 and TRBJ2-5, with 11 positions matching TRBD2. The CDR3 contains 15 residues. Looked up from germline, CDR1 is PRHDT and CDR2 is FYEKMQ (reference sequence). J was trimmed by 6 bases and V by 4 bases; bases with no gene match: 7. The CDR3 sequence is CASSSLLAGVQTQYF. The CDR3 nucleotides are TGTGCCAGCAGCTCGCTACTAGCGGGAGTACAGACCCAGTACTTC.

The chain couples TRBV30 to TRBJ2-2; TRBD2 matches at 8 bases. There are 14 residues in the CDR3. Germline lookup yields CDR1 GTSNPN and CDR2 SVGIG (reference sequence). With V trimmed by 1 base and J by 4 bases, 2 bases remained unmatched. The CDR3 DNA follows: TGTGCCTGGAGTGCGGCGGGAGGCACCGGGGAGCTGTTTTTT. It translates to CAWSAAGGTGELFF.

This chain uses TRBV15 with TRBJ2-2, with 14 bases matching TRBD2. The V segment lost 2 bases and the J segment 6 bases; nucleotides outside the gene matches: 8. This CDR3 has 18 amino acids. CDR1 LNHNV and CDR2 YYDKDF come from the germline V gene (reference sequence). DNA of the CDR3: TGTGCCACCAGCAGACCGGGACTAGCGGGAGCATTTTCCGGGGAGCTGTTTTTT. This translates into CATSRPGLAGAFSGELFF. The full variable domain, its missing parts supplied by reference TRBV15 and TRBJ2-2, is DAMVIQNPRYQVTQFGKPVTLSCSQTLNHNVMYWYQQKSSQAPKLLFHYYDKDFNNEADTPDNFQSRRPNTSFCFLDIRSPGLGDTAMYLCATSRPGLAGAFSGELFFGEGSRLTVL.

The V call is TRBV5-4, the J call TRBJ2-2, with D possibly matching TRBD2 (6 bases). The CDR3 has 18 residues. Trimming shortened V by 4 bases and J by 0 bases, and 19 bases separated the two germline ends. Germline assignment: CDR1 SGHNT and CDR2 YYREEE (reference sequence). For the CDR3, the DNA is TGTGCCAGCAGCCCCCGATCGGGGGTTACCACGAACACCGGGGAGCTGTTTTTT. This translates into CASSPRSGVTTNTGELFF.

This clone was observed once. The J gene is TRBJ2-7, the V gene TRBV5-4; D gene ambiguous. The V end lost 4 bases, the J end lost 7 bases, and 21 bases lay between the germline ends. The CDR3 is made up of 15 amino acids. The germline V gene has CDR1 SGHNT and CDR2 YYREEE (reference sequence). The CDR3 sequence: CASSPPAASFGEQYF. The CDR3 DNA follows: TGTGCCAGCAGCCCGCCCGCGGCCTCCTTTGGGGAGCAGTACTTC.

This clone was seen only a few times. The chain's CDR3 is CATSGTKLNEQYF. The DNA of the CDR3 is TGTGCCACCAGTGGGACTAAATTAAACGAGCAGTACTTC. The V call is TRBV24-1, the J call TRBJ2-7, with D possibly matching TRBD2 (6 bases). The CDR3 is made up of 13 amino acids. Trimming left V 5 bases short and J 5 bases short, with 12 bases between. Germline CDR1 and CDR2: KGHDR and SFDVKD.